This T cell receptor beta chain emerged from a study of T-cell reconstitution after alpha-beta-depleted transplantation in children. Study-level findings and limits: Fresh T-cell production supplied most of the T-cell counts and diversity seen one year after transplant. It was surviving recipient T cells and thymic progenitors that gave some patients high TCRbeta diversity at day 60. Reportedly, alpha-beta T cells present about two months post-transplant originated from several hundred expanded clones of graft origin.

The V and J ends lost 5 bases and 0 bases respectively, with 11 bases between them. This CDR3 region has 14 residues. This sample's TCRbeta library carried unique molecular identifier barcodes. MiXCR, run by TCRdb on the PCR reads, gives a single entry per CDR3 protein. The sample holds 250,000 or so distinct CDR3 sequences, roughly 8% seen once. This clonotype has a count of ten or more. Its target is unknown. The chain uses TRBV12-3 or TRBV12-4 and TRBJ2-7; D is uncertain. The sequence came from a male patient younger than 18 who had a stem cell transplant for acute lymphoblastic leukemia, so the T cells may come from the graft donor. This specimen was PBMCs, mostly from graft donor cells, taken 180 days after TCRalphabeta/CD19-depleted stem cell transplant. The CDR3 loop is CASSPRRISYEQYF. The CDR3 DNA follows: TGTGCCAGCAGTCCTAGACGGATCTCCTACGAGCAGTACTTC.